The present TCR beta chain was sequenced within a study of T cells after posttransplantation cyclophosphamide. Study-wide results and caveats: TRB overlap between skin or GI tissue T cells and blood was limited. Later blood repertoires were often dominated by clones from the donor CD8+ memory compartment. Recipient CMV seropositivity and CMV reactivation strongly tracked TRB clonality.

On this clone: Its antigen is still unknown.

Profiled with immunoSEQ multiplex PCR; TCRdb holds only in-frame clones, not every one. The sample records thousands of clones, over 65% being singletons. Cyclophosphamide on days +3 and +4 followed busulfan-fludarabine conditioning and a marrow graft. This CDR3 comprises 11 residues. Trimming took 1 base from V and 9 from J, leaving 7 bases between them. Per germline, CDR1 DFQATT and CDR2 SNEGSKA (reference sequence). The rearrangement joins TRBV20-1 to TRBJ2-1; D ambiguous. Specimen: PBMCs, collected after allogeneic stem cell transplant with posttransplant cyclophosphamide. The origin of this receptor is a female patient aged 40-49 years who received an allogeneic stem cell transplant from an unrelated donor, was CMV-positive, and had no GVHD. Some T cells may possibly be graft donor cells. CDR3 coding DNA: TGCAGTGCTAGAGTAGTCATTGAGCAGTTCTTC. As protein: CSARVVIEQFF.